A selection of T cell receptor beta chains follows, all from one sample in a study of CD8+ T cells in alopecia areata. Using immunoSEQ multiplex PCR, the repertoire was profiled, and TCRdb retains in-frame clones only, with some absent. The data contain 200,000 to 250,000 clones, more than 60% of them singletons. The starting material was CD4+ T cells sorted from blood, obtained around week 44, from a patient treated with tofacitinib. All receptors come from a human donor with alopecia areata. Both conserved end residues are part of each CDR3. D genes are given only for firm matches. Some rows mark clone size as missing; the rest say once, few, many or name a class of expanded clone.

-	TRBV29-1	TRBD1	TRBJ2-7	CSVGTGTGSYEQYF	TGCAGCGTTGGGACCGGGACAGGCTCCTACGAGCAGTACTTC
-	TRBV9	TRBD1	TRBJ1-6	CASSGVGTDLYNSPLHF	TGTGCCAGCAGCGGAGTTGGGACAGATCTTTATAATTCACCCCTCCACTTT
-	TRBV5-1	-	TRBJ2-2	CASSSRGANTGELFF	TGCGCCAGCAGCAGCAGAGGGGCTAACACCGGGGAGCTGTTTTTT
-	TRBV18	TRBD1	TRBJ2-7	CASSPLGTASYEQYF	TGTGCCAGCTCACCCCTCGGGACAGCATCCTACGAGCAGTACTTC
-	TRBV29-1	-	TRBJ1-1	CSVAGGNTEAFF	TGCAGCGTTGCCGGGGGGAACACTGAAGCTTTCTTT
-	TRBV23-1	-	TRBJ1-2	CASSRRSYGYTF	TGCGCCAGCAGTCGACGGAGCTATGGCTACACCTTC
-	TRBV7-8	TRBD2	TRBJ2-7	CASSNRASGFWGEQYF	TGTGCCAGCTCAAATCGGGCTAGCGGGTTCTGGGGGGAGCAGTACTTC
-	TRBV4-3	TRBD1	TRBJ1-2	CASSQELGPARTGGEVYGYTF	TGCGCCAGCAGCCAAGAATTAGGTCCGGCGAGGACAGGGGGCGAAGTCTATGGCTACACCTTC
-	TRBV5-6	-	TRBJ1-6	CASSPTGRDSPLHF	TGTGCCAGCAGCCCTACAGGGCGGGACTCACCCCTCCACTTT
few	TRBV7-6	TRBD2	TRBJ2-6	CASSLASGGAGTNVLTF	TGTGCCAGCAGCTTAGCGTCCGGGGGGGCCGGGACCAACGTCCTGACTTTC
-	TRBV29-1	TRBD2	TRBJ2-7	CSVAVASGGTSEQYF	TGCAGCGTTGCGGTGGCTAGCGGGGGAACAAGCGAGCAGTACTTC
-	TRBV7-6	-	TRBJ1-1	CASSLSFYTEAFF	TGTGCCAGCAGCTTAAGTTTTTACACTGAAGCTTTCTTT
-	TRBV7-9	-	TRBJ2-3	CASTQTDTQYF	TGTGCCAGCACCCAAACAGATACGCAGTATTTT
-	TRBV29-1	-	TRBJ1-2	CSVEDQSGYTF	TGCAGCGTTGAAGATCAGAGTGGCTACACCTTC
-	TRBV9	TRBD1	TRBJ1-4	CASSVAPGQENEKLFF	TGTGCCAGCAGCGTAGCTCCGGGACAGGAGAATGAAAAACTGTTTTTT
-	TRBV4-3	-	TRBJ2-1	CASSQDSGRVNNEQFF	TGCGCCAGCAGCCAAGATAGTGGGCGGGTGAACAATGAGCAGTTCTTC